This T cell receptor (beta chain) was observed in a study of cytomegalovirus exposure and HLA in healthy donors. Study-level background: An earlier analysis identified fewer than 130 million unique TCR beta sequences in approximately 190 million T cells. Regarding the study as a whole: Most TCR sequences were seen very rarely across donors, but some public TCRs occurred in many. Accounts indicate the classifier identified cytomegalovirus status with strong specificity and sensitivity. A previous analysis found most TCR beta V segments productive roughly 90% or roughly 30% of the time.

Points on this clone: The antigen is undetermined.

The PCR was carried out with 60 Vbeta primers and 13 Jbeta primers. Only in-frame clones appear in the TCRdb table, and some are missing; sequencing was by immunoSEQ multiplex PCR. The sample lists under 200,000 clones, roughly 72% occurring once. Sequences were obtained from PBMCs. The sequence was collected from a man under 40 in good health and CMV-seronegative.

The CDR3 is CASSPRSDSLYEQYF. CDR3 sequence (DNA): TGTGCCAGCAGCCCCCGCTCCGATAGTCTCTACGAGCAGTACTTC. The rearrangement links TRBV9 to TRBJ2-7, with D hard to call. This CDR3 is built from 15 residues. CDR1 is SGDLS, CDR2 YYNGEE, per germline. V was pared by 4 bases and J by 3 bases, with 17 bases between.